This T cell receptor beta chain originates from a study of shared clonotypes between healthy human individuals (dated by TCRdb to 2019 to 2021). Describing the broader study: A couple of women and a few men aged 18 to 49 years were included in the cohort. Leukapheresis yielded between about 0.85 and 10 billion PBMCs per donor. For each donor, three plates each were used for CD4 naive and CD4 memory, two plates were used for CD8 naive, and one plate was used for CD8 memory. The study deeply sequenced blood TCR repertoires of about 5 healthy adults to estimate repertoire size and the extent of clonotype sharing between individuals. Different laboratories and diverse techniques were used to prepare libraries and sequence TCR repertoires, to increase sequencing depth and limit assay-specific biases.

On the study overall, not on this receptor specifically: Higher generation probabilities were observed for clonotypes shared by all four sorted-subset donors than for non-shared clonotypes. Based on pairwise subsampling, the degree of clonotype sharing among donors was expected to be affected by sequencing depth. Larger estimated clonotype richness was generally found for naive subsets than for memory subsets. The small number of donors limited the genetic and exposure-history diversity represented. Incomplete sequencing was indicated by rarefaction of sorted-subset datasets, despite the large sequencing depth. Sharing across several donors was observed for about 4.8% of naive CD4, about 3.2% of naive CD8, around 2.5% of memory CD4, and around 0.42% of memory CD8 clonotypes. Only blood was sampled, and tissue TCR repertoires likely differ from those in blood.

Using the deep immunoSEQ assay, multiplex PCR amplified TCR CDR3 regions from genomic DNA. For each cell subset, the extracted genomic DNA was distributed evenly across all wells of several immunoSEQ 96-well plates, and each plate served as one replicate. For sorted subsets, 200 to 250 ng genomic DNA, equal to 25,000 to 35,000 T cell genomes, was loaded into each replicate PCR. The purified libraries were quantified using a Qubit 3.0 fluorometer, sized with a Bioanalyzer 2100, and then quantified again using the KAPA Library Quantification kit. A separate single-read 150-cycle Illumina NextSeq 550 flow cell was used to sequence each immunoSEQ 96-well plate. The original methods were these. Because the immunoSEQ output held only junctional sequences and lacked quality scores, the filtering could not match the filtering applied to full-length reads. Sequences were annotated with PyIR, a Python wrapper for IgBLAST v1.9, and V/J genes and CDR3 were assigned using IMGT germline references. Reads were removed for weak V/J assignments (E-value above 1e-6), missing CDR3, stop codons, out-of-frame junctions, or ambiguous translated residues. V3J clonotypes were defined by identical inferred V gene, J gene, and CDR3 amino acid sequence. Percentage overlap between repertoires was calculated by dividing the number of shared unique clonotypes by the size of the smaller repertoire. Three approaches were used to assess repertoire richness: RTK rarefaction, the Chao1 estimator, and Recon v2.1 estimates of unobserved clonotypes. Generation probabilities were computed with OLGA for all TCRbeta clonotypes obtained by the gDNA method from a few donors. TCRdb retrieved this table from immuneACCESS and kept in-frame rearrangements only. Not all clones are present; in checked studies, unresolved V genes account for under half, and no reason is known for the remainder. V, J and clone size are those of that table, while D and trimming were read from the DNA. The sample table shows over a million clones, and more than 95% are seen once. Over 1% of the sample goes to the ten largest clones.

Of note for this clone: The antigen this receptor binds is unknown. Per-nucleotide qualities are absent, and no much larger clonotype sits a single base away.

Donors were healthy HIV-negative adults with no recently reported acute infections or vaccinations. All donors were Caucasian adults living in Nashville, Tennessee, USA. CD4+ T cells were enriched through magnetic negative selection, after which naive cells were positively selected on CD45RA and the remaining negative fraction served as the memory subset. Blood was obtained by leukapheresis, after which PBMCs were separated by Ficoll-Histopaque density gradient centrifugation and cryopreserved in liquid nitrogen vapor phase. Analytical flow cytometry was used to check the purity and quantity of every magnetically sorted T cell population. Genomic DNA was isolated from every sorted fraction and measured by UV absorbance on a Nanodrop 2000c. The TCR originated in a man younger than 45 in good health. Material for sequencing was naive CD4+ T cells sorted from blood. Sample cell subset or site, as interpreted from the label and publication: CD45RA+ positively selected.

The CDR3 protein: CASSLASGPRGNTIYF. The sequenced DNA is TGTGCCAGCAGCTTAGCGTCAGGCCCAAGGGGAAACACCATATATTTT. The V gene is TRBV7-2 and the J gene is TRBJ1-3, with the D segment identity uncertain. At the junction V is shortened by 0 bases and J by 4 bases, with 13 bases in between. Including cysteine and phenylalanine, the CDR3 has 16 amino acids. Only CDR3 DNA remains: 48 bases, in frame from the first base. The germline V gene specifies SGHTA as CDR1 and FQGNSA as CDR2.